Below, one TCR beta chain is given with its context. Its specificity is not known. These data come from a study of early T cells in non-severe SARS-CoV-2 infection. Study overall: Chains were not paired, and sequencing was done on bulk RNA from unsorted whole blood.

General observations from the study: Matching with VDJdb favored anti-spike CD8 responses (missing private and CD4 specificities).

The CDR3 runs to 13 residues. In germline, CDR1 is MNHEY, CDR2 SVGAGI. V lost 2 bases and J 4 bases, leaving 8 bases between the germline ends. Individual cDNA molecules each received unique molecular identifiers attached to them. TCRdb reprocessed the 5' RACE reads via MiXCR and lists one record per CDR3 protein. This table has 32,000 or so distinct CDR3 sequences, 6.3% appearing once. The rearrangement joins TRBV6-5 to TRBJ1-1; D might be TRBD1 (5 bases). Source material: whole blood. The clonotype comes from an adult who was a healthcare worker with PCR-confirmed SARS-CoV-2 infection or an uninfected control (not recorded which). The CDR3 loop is CASSYGGSTEAFF. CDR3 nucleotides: TGTGCCAGCAGTTACGGGGGAAGCACTGAAGCTTTCTTT.